Listed here are 8 T cell receptor beta chains from one sample, sequenced in a study of T cell clonotyping in hematopoietic cell transplantation. The time point: recipient sample about 28 days before transplant, after cytoreduction. TCRdb's table, derived via immunoSEQ multiplex PCR, lists solely in-frame clones and lacks some. The table includes tens of thousands of clones, approximately 95% detected once. The starting material was peripheral blood mononuclear cells, obtained before stem cell transplant. The receptors originated from a woman aged 45-65 years with acute myeloid leukemia. Some clones in this sample may be carry-over from other donors' samples.

The chain combines TRBV9 with TRBJ2-3; the match to TRBD2 covers 7 bases. The CDR3 length is 15 residues. With V trimmed by 2 bases and J by 3 bases, 6 bases remained unmatched. Germline V gene sequence: CDR1 SGDLS, CDR2 YYNGEE. For the CDR3, the DNA is TGTGCCAGCAGCGTTGACGGGAGGCGGACAGATACGCAGTATTTT. This sequence encodes CASSVDGRRTDTQYF.

This clone came up once. This CDR3 reads CASSYSREGLNYGYTF. The DNA of the CDR3 is TGTGCCAGCAGTTACTCTAGAGAGGGCCTTAACTATGGCTACACCTTC. V gene TRBV6-5 combines with J gene TRBJ1-2; no clear D gene. Trimming stripped 0 bases from V and 1 base from J, with 12 bases between. This CDR3 comprises 16 residues. The germline V gene encodes CDR1 MNHEY and CDR2 SVGAGI.

To note about this clone: One end of the junction does not line up with germline, which may come from a read error. J is TRBJ2-1 and V is TRBV7-7; D may be TRBD1 or TRBD2 (5 bases each). Germline V gene lookup returns CDR1 SSHAT and CDR2 FNYEAQ (reference sequence). CDR3 length equals 12 residues. The CDR3 is CASSSTGTEQFF. Written as DNA, the CDR3 is TGTGCTAGCAGCTCTACTGGGACTGAGCAGTTCTTC.

This chain uses TRBV10-3 with TRBJ2-1; a weak D match, TRBD2 (6 bases). The germline CDR1 and CDR2 sequences are ENHRY and SYGVKD. This CDR3 is 16 amino acids long. V lost 3 bases, J lost 0 bases, and 12 bases lay in between. The CDR3 DNA reads TGTGCCATCAGTGACCCTGCGGGACTCTCCTACAATGAGCAGTTCTTC. Translated, it gives CAISDPAGLSYNEQFF.

The rearrangement joins TRBV6-5 to TRBJ1-1, with 7 bases lining up with TRBD1. The CDR3 has 13 residues. Germline trimming cut 5 bases from V and 11 bases from J; bases unmatched to any gene: 11. The germline V gene encodes CDR1 MNHEY and CDR2 SVGAGI. The CDR3 DNA follows: TGTGCCAGCAGTGCGACAGGGTTCTGGGAGGCTTTCTTT. Translation gives CASSATGFWEAFF.

The rearrangement joins TRBV30 to TRBJ1-2; D gene ambiguous. Germline CDR1 is GTSNPN and CDR2 is SVGIG (reference sequence). The CDR3 covers 13 residues. Trimming pared 0 bases from V and 7 bases from J, leaving 12 bases between. CDR3 nucleotides: TGTGCCTGGAGTGTAGCGGGTGATGGTGGCTACACCTTC. As protein: CAWSVAGDGGYTF.

This chain links TRBV11-2 with TRBJ2-2; 8 nucleotides agree with TRBD1. The CDR3 contains 17 residues. V lost 6 bases to trimming and J lost 2 bases; unmatched junction nucleotides: 11. CDR1 SGHAT and CDR2 FQNNGV come from the germline V gene. The CDR3 protein is CASRGWSGGRNTGELFF. The CDR3 DNA reads TGTGCCAGCAGGGGATGGTCAGGGGGCAGAAACACCGGGGAGCTGTTTTTT.

This clone was seen only once. The chain uses TRBV30 and TRBJ1-5; 7 nucleotides line up with TRBD1. The V gene end was trimmed by 4 bases and the J gene end by 2 bases; junction bases not matched to a gene: 5. CDR3 length: 14 residues. Germline V CDR1 and CDR2: GTSNPN, SVGIG (reference sequence). The CDR3 sequence: CAWTQGVGNQPQHF. As DNA, the CDR3 is TGTGCCTGGACCCAGGGGGTGGGCAATCAGCCCCAGCATTTT.